These 20 T cell receptor beta chains came from one sample sequenced in a study of response to subunit inactivated influenza vaccine. Each CDR3 protein is one row after TCRdb ran MiXCR on the RT-PCR reads. The table lists approximately 700,000 distinct CDR3 sequences, over 11% of them singletons, with approximately 6.5% in the top ten. This material consisted of PBMCs from blood, taken approximately 15 days before vaccination. Receptors were obtained from a man aged 50 or older who received an inactivated influenza vaccine.

The rearrangement joins TRBV7-9 to TRBJ2-1, with D uncertain. Trimming cost V 1 base and J 0 bases, with 13 bases left between them. The CDR3 is 17 amino acids. The germline V gene encodes CDR1 SEHNR and CDR2 FQNEAQ (reference sequence). The CDR3 loop is CASSLEGSFSSYNEQFF. DNA of the CDR3: TGTGCCAGCAGCTTAGAGGGCAGTTTTAGCTCCTACAATGAGCAGTTCTTC. Using reference TRBV7-9 and TRBJ2-1 for the parts outside the CDR3, the full variable domain is DTGVSQNPRHKITKRGQNVTFRCDPISEHNRLYWYRQTLGQGPEFLTYFQNEAQLEKSRLLSDRFSAERPKGSFSTLEIQRTEQGDSAMYLCASSLEGSFSSYNEQFFGPGTRLTVL.

This clonotype was seen a few times. V is TRBV18 and J is TRBJ1-1, with D unclear. In germline, CDR1 is KGHSH, CDR2 LQKENI. V lost 1 base, J lost 8 bases, and 17 bases lay in between. There are 15 residues in the CDR3. CDR3 DNA sequence: TGTGCCAGCTCACCACGTAGTCGTCACAGCGGGGAAGCTTTCTTT. Translated, it gives CASSPRSRHSGEAFF.

J is TRBJ2-2 and V is TRBV5-1; TRBD1 matches 7 bases. The germline V gene has CDR1 SGHRS and CDR2 YFSETQ. V lost 4 bases to trimming and J lost 4 bases; unmatched junction nucleotides: 10. The CDR3 covers 16 residues. In nucleotides, the CDR3 is TGCGCCAGCAGCCCCCCGGGACAGCCCCGCACCGGGGAGCTGTTTTTT. As protein: CASSPPGQPRTGELFF.

The chain combines TRBV29-1 with TRBJ2-7; 10 nucleotides align to TRBD1. Germline V lookup: CDR1 SQVTM, CDR2 ANQGSEA. The CDR3 is 14 amino acids. J gave up 6 bases and V 4 bases, and 9 bases lay outside the gene matches. CDR3 sequence (DNA): TGCAGCGTTGCCCGGACAGGGGGAGGTGTCGAGCAGTACTTC. Translating it yields CSVARTGGGVEQYF.

This clonotype has a handful of counts. The V gene is TRBV7-9, the J gene TRBJ2-3, with 10 positions matching TRBD2. Trimming cost V 3 bases and J 1 base; bases outside gene matches: 4. Germline-derived CDR1 and CDR2 are SEHNR and FQNEAQ (reference sequence). This CDR3 is 16 amino acids long. The CDR3: CASSFLLAGGTDTQYF. The CDR3 DNA follows: TGTGCCAGCAGCTTTCTCCTAGCGGGGGGCACAGATACGCAGTATTTT.

The chain employs TRBV4-1 and TRBJ2-4; 14 nucleotides agree with TRBD2. The ends lost 4 bases at V and 3 bases at J; junction bases unmatched: 8. Per germline, CDR1 MGHRA and CDR2 YSYEKL. This CDR3 region has 18 residues. The CDR3 reads CASSRGLAGGEGKNIQYF. The CDR3 DNA reads TGCGCCAGCAGCCGTGGACTAGCGGGAGGAGAAGGCAAAAACATTCAGTACTTC.

The chain has TRBV20-1 and TRBJ1-2; D call uncertain. V gave up 7 bases and J gave up 4 bases, with 16 bases separating them. The CDR3 runs to 13 residues. Germline V gives CDR1 DFQATT, CDR2 SNEGSKA (reference sequence). The DNA of the CDR3 is TGCAGTGTTCTTGTCCTAGGGATCTATGGCTACACCTTC. Amino acid sequence: CSVLVLGIYGYTF.

The rearrangement links TRBV2 to TRBJ2-5, with D perhaps TRBD1 (6 bases). This CDR3 has 14 residues. The germline gives CDR1 SNHLY, CDR2 FYNNEI. Trimming took 2 bases from V and 1 from J, leaving 8 bases between them. The CDR3 region has the DNA TGTGCCAGCAGTGAACAAGGGGGCCAAGAGACCCAGTACTTC. Translation gives CASSEQGGQETQYF.

This clonotype turned up a few times. The V gene is TRBV12-3 or TRBV12-4, the J gene TRBJ2-3, with no clear D. Trimming pared 7 bases from V and 4 bases from J, leaving 12 bases between. The CDR3 spans 13 residues. The CDR3 DNA sequence: TGTGCCAGCACTAGGCGAGGCTCAGATACGCAGTATTTT. Translating it yields CASTRRGSDTQYF.

This clonotype was picked up a small number of times. This chain connects TRBV7-9 to TRBJ1-1, with D unclear. Trimming cost V 5 bases and J 3 bases, with 13 bases left between them. Germline V gene data show CDR1 as SEHNR and CDR2 as FQNEAQ (reference sequence). CDR3 length: 14 residues. CDR3 sequence: CASSSRPAYTEAFF. Here the CDR3 DNA reads TGTGCCAGCAGCAGCCGCCCTGCATACACTGAAGCTTTCTTT.

V and J are TRBV7-2 and TRBJ2-7; maybe TRBD2 (7 bases). Looked up from germline, CDR1 is SGHTA and CDR2 is FQGNSA. The CDR3 has 16 amino acids. Trimming cost V 2 bases and J 6 bases, with 20 bases left between them. Here the CDR3 DNA reads TGTGCCAGCAGCTTAACGGGAGACAGGCGGGGGCTCGAGCAGTACTTC. Its protein product is CASSLTGDRRGLEQYF.

This clonotype showed up just a few times. The chain uses TRBV7-9 and TRBJ1-2; D is unresolved. Per germline, CDR1 SEHNR and CDR2 FQNEAQ (reference sequence). The CDR3 runs to 9 residues. With 7 bases removed from V and 7 bases from J, the gap between germline ends came to 4 bases. CDR3 bases: TGTGCCAGCAAGACTGGCTACACCTTC. Translated: CASKTGYTF.

This clonotype was seen more than once but under ten times. The J gene is TRBJ1-3, the V gene TRBV12-3 or TRBV12-4; a possible D gene is TRBD1 (5 bases). The V end lost 6 bases, the J end lost 0 bases, and 9 bases lay between the germline ends. The CDR3 extends over 14 amino acids. CDR3 DNA sequence: TGTGCCAGCAGATTGGACAACTCTGGAAACACCATATATTTT. Protein: CASRLDNSGNTIYF.

The CDR3 sequence: CSARVPGHHTSGANVLTF. In nucleotides, the CDR3 is TGCAGTGCTAGAGTGCCGGGACACCATACCTCTGGGGCCAACGTCCTGACTTTC. The J gene is TRBJ2-6, the V gene TRBV20-1, with D perhaps TRBD1 (6 bases). Germline V gene sequence: CDR1 DFQATT, CDR2 SNEGSKA (reference sequence). The V and J ends lost 1 base and 0 bases respectively, with 16 bases between them. The length of the CDR3 is 18 residues.

V and J are TRBV12-3 or TRBV12-4 and TRBJ1-5; D is unresolved. There are 14 residues in the CDR3. Trimming cost V 4 bases and J 9 bases, with 16 bases left between them. The CDR3 coding sequence is TGTGCCAGCAGTTCGAGAGGGTCTAACTGGCCCCAGCATTTT. Encoded protein: CASSSRGSNWPQHF.

This clonotype was seen repeatedly, ten times or more. The rearrangement links TRBV7-9 to TRBJ2-2; D gene ambiguous. Per germline, CDR1 SEHNR and CDR2 FQNEAQ (reference sequence). Trimming took 3 bases from V and 0 from J, leaving 11 bases between them. The CDR3 is 16 residues long. The CDR3: CASSFYEGPNTGELFF. The CDR3 bases are TGTGCCAGCAGCTTTTATGAAGGACCGAACACCGGGGAGCTGTTTTTT. The full variable domain, its missing parts supplied by reference TRBV7-9 and TRBJ2-2, is DTGVSQNPRHKITKRGQNVTFRCDPISEHNRLYWYRQTLGQGPEFLTYFQNEAQLEKSRLLSDRFSAERPKGSFSTLEIQRTEQGDSAMYLCASSFYEGPNTGELFFGEGSRLTVL.

This clonotype came up many times. The rearrangement links TRBV11-2 to TRBJ2-1; D not certain. The V end lost 3 bases, the J end lost 7 bases, and 7 bases lay between the germline ends. The V gene's germline CDR1 is SGHAT and CDR2 FQNNGV. The CDR3 covers 12 residues. CDR3 loop: CASSFLGNEQFF. The CDR3 DNA is TGTGCCAGCAGCTTCTTGGGGAATGAGCAGTTCTTC.

The V and J genes are TRBV6-5 and TRBJ1-2; D ambiguous. CDR3 length: 14 residues. V dropped 2 bases and J dropped 4 bases, with 11 bases sitting between them. Germline values: CDR1 MNHEY, CDR2 SVGAGI. As DNA, the CDR3 is TGTGCCAGCAGTTACACTCCCCACAGCTATGGCTACACCTTC. Translating gives CASSYTPHSYGYTF.

Many counts were recorded for this clonotype. The rearrangement uses TRBV24-1 and TRBJ1-5, with D hard to call. The germline CDR1 and CDR2 sequences are KGHDR and SFDVKD. Trimming took 6 bases from V and 2 from J, leaving 10 bases between them. This CDR3 is 14 amino acids long. As DNA, the CDR3 is TGTGCCACCAGTTTTGGCGGACGCAATCAGCCCCAGCATTTT. This encodes CATSFGGRNQPQHF.

This clonotype was recorded at least ten times. The chain joins TRBV10-3 to TRBJ2-5, with 9 nucleotides matching TRBD1. Germline V gene sequence: CDR1 ENHRY, CDR2 SYGVKD. V was clipped by 10 bases and J by 3 bases; unmatched bases: 6. CDR3 size: 13 residues. CDR3 sequence reads: CATGQGWEETQYF. CDR3 bases: TGTGCCACGGGACAGGGTTGGGAAGAGACCCAGTACTTC.